This T cell receptor (beta chain) was obtained from a study of read filtering for tumor transcriptome and immune sequencing. Study summary: 8 patients were R-ISS I, approximately 15 were R-ISS II, about seven were R-ISS III. DNase treatment preceded whole-transcriptome library preparation. Study-wide results and caveats: Sorted CD138-negative bone marrow cells were not purified T cells.

This clonotype has just a few counts. Its antigen remains unidentified. From roughly 400 ng of RNA, a library with molecular barcoded alpha/delta and beta/gamma adaptors was made. TCRdb re-called the reads with MiXCR, one entry per CDR3 protein. The sample holds 100,000 to 150,000 distinct CDR3 sequences, approximately 13% seen once. Trimming cost V 4 bases and J 2 bases; bases outside gene matches: 8. In germline, CDR1 is SGHDT, CDR2 YYEEEE. CDR3 length: 16 amino acids. The source material was a population of CD138-negative cells sorted from bone marrow. The receptor was isolated from a donor at least 40 years old with multiple myeloma. This chain uses TRBV5-6 with TRBJ2-3; 9 nucleotides match TRBD2. The CDR3 sequence is CASSPPAGGPTDTQYF. The CDR3 nucleotides read TGTGCCAGCAGCCCCCCGGCGGGGGGGCCCACAGATACGCAGTATTTT.